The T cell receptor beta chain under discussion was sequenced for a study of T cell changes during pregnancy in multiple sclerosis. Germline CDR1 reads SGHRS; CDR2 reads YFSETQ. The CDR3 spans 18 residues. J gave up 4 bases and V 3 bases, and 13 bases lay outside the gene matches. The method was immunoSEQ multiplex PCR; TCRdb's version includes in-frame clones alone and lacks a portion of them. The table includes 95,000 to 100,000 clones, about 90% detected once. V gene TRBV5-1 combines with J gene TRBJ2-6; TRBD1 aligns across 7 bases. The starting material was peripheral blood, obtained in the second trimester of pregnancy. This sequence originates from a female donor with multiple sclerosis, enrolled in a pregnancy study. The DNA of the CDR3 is TGCGCCAGCAGCTCCACCAACAGGGGATCGTCGGGGGCCAACGTCCTGACTTTC. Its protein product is CASSSTNRGSSGANVLTF.